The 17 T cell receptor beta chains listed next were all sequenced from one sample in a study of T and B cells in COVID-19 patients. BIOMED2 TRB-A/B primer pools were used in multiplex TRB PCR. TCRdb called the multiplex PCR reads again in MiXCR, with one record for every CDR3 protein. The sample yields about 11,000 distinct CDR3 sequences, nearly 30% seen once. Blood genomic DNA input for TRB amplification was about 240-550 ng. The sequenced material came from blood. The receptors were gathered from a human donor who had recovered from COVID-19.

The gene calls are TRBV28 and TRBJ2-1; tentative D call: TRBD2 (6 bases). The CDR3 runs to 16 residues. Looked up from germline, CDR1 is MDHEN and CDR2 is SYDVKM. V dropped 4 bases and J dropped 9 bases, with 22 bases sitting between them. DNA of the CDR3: TGTGCCAGCAGTTCCACATGGGGACTTCTACGGGTTGAGCAGTTCTTC. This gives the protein CASSSTWGLLRVEQFF.

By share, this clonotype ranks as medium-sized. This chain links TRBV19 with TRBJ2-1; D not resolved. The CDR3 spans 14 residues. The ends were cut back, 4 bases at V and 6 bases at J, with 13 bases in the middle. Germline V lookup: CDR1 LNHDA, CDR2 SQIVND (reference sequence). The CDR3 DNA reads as TGTGCCAGTAGTACCCACCGACAAGGCAATGAGCAGTTCTTC. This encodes CASSTHRQGNEQFF.

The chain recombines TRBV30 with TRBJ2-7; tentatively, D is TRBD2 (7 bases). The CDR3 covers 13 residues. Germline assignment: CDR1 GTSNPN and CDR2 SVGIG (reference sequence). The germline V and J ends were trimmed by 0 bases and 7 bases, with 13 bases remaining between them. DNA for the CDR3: TGTGCCTGGAGTGTAGGGGCGGGGGCAGAGCAGTACGTC. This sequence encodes CAWSVGAGAEQYV.

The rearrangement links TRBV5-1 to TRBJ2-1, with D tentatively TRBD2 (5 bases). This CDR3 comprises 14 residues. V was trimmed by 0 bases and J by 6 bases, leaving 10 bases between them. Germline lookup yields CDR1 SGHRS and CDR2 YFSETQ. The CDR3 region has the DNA TGCGCCAGCAGCTTGGGAGCTAGCAGCAATGAGCAGTTCTTC. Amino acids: CASSLGASSNEQFF.

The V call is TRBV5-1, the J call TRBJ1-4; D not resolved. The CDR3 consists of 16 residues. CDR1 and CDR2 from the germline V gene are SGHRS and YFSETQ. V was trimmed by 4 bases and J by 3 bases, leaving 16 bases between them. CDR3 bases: TGCGCCAGCAGCCCGGCGTGGCGGCAGGCTAATGAAAAACTGTTTTTT. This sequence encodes CASSPAWRQANEKLFF.

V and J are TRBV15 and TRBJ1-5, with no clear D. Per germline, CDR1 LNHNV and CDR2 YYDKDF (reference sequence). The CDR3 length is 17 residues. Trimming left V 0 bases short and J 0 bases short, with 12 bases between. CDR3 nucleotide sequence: TGTGCCACCAGCAGAGAGTACAGCACGTATAGCAATCAGCCCCAGCATTTT. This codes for CATSREYSTYSNQPQHF.

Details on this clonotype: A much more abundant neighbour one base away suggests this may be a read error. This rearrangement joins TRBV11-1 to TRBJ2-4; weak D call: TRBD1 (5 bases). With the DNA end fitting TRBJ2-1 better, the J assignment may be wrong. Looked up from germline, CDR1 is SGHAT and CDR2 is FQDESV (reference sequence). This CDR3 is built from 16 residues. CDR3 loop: CASSQEMTVAKNIQFF. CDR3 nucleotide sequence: TGTGCCAGCAGCCAGGAGATGACAGTAGCCAAAAACATTCAGTTCTTC.

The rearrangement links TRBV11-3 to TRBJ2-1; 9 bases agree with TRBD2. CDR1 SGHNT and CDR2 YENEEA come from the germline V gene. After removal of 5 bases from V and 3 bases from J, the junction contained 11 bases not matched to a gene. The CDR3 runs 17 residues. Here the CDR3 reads CASSQNPTSGNYNEQFF. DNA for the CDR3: TGTGCCAGCAGCCAAAACCCGACTAGCGGCAACTACAATGAGCAGTTCTTC.

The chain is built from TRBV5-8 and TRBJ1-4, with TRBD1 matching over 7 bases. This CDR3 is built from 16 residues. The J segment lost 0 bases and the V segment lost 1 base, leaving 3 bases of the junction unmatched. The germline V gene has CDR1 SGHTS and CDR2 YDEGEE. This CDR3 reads CASSLRTGSTNEKLFF. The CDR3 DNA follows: TGTGCCAGCAGCTTGAGGACAGGTTCAACTAATGAAAAACTGTTTTTT.

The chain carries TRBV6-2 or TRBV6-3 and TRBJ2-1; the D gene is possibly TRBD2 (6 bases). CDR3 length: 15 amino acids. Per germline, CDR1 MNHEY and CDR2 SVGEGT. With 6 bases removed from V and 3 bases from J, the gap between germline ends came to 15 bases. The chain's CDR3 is CASSLRGSGYNEQFF. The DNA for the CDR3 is TGTGCCAGCAGCCTCCGTGGTAGCGGCTACAATGAGCAGTTCTTC.

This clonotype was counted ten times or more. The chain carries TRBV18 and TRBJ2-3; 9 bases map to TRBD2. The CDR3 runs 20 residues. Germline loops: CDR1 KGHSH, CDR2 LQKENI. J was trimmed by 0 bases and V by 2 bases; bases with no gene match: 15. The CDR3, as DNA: TGTGCCAGCTCACCAGCGCCTTTGGCGGGAGGGATGATCAGCACAGATACGCAGTATTTT. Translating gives CASSPAPLAGGMISTDTQYF. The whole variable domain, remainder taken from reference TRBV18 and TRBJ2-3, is NAGVMQNPRHLVRRRGQEARLRCSPMKGHSHVYWYRQLPEEGLKFMVYLQKENIIDESGMPKERFSAEFPKEGPSILRIQQVVRGDSAAYFCASSPAPLAGGMISTDTQYFGPGTRLTVL.

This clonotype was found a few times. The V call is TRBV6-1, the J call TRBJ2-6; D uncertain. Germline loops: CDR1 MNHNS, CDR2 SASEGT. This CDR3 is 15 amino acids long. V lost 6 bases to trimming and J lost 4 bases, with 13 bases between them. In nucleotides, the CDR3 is TGTGCCAGCAGAGCCGGTGGGTCCGGGGCCAACGTCCTGACTTTC. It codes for CASRAGGSGANVLTF.

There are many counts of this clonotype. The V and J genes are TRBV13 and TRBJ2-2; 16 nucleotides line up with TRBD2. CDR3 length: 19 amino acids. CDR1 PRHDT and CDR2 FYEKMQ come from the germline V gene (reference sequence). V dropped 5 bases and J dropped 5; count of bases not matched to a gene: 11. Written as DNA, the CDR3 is TGTGCCAGCAGCCCGGGACTAGCGGGAGGGCGGGTTCGGACCGGGGAGCTGTTTTTT. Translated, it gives CASSPGLAGGRVRTGELFF.

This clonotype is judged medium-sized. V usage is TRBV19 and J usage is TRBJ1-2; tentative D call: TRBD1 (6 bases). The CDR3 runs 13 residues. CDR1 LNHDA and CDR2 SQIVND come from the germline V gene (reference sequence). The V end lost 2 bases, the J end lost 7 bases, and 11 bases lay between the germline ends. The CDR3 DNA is TGTGCCAGTAGTATACAGGCAGGGGCTGGCTACACCTTC. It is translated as CASSIQAGAGYTF.

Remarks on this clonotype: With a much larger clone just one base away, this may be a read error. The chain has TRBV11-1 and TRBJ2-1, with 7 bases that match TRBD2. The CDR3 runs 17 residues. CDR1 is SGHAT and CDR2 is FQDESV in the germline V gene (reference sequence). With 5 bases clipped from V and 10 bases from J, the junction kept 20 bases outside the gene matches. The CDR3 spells CASSPTALAVGPREQFF. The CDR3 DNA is TGTGCCAGCAGCCCCACCGCGCTAGCGGTAGGGCCGAGAGAGCAGTTCTTC.

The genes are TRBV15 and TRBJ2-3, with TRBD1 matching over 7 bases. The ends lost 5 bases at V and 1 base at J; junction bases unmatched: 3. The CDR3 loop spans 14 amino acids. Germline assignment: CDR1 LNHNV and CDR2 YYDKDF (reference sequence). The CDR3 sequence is CATSSTGGTDTQYF. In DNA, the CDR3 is TGTGCCACCAGCTCTACAGGGGGCACAGATACGCAGTATTTT.

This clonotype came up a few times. In DNA form, the CDR3 reads TGTGCCAGCAGTTCGGACAGGGAATATAACTATGGCTACACCTTC. This codes for CASSSDREYNYGYTF. V gene TRBV12-3 or TRBV12-4 combines with J gene TRBJ1-2; 8 bases agree with TRBD1. After removal of 4 bases from V and 1 base from J, the junction contained 5 bases not matched to a gene. This CDR3 has 15 residues.